The 22 T cell receptor beta chains below all came from one sample that was sequenced in a study of T cells in Graves' hyperthyroidism and ophthalmopathy. RNA transcripts served as the template for amplifying TCR beta CDR3 regions. HTBI primers were the set used in a first-round RT-PCR of the TCR CDR3. TCRdb processed the multiplex PCR reads anew with MiXCR; each CDR3 protein has one entry. The data contain some 370,000 distinct CDR3 sequences, 17% of them singletons. Sequenced material: blood. Every receptor here comes from a woman in her twenties or thirties with Graves' hyperthyroidism that later progressed to Graves' ophthalmopathy.

The chain recombines TRBV5-1 with TRBJ2-1; maybe TRBD2 (5 bases). In germline, CDR1 is SGHRS, CDR2 YFSETQ. This CDR3 comprises 15 residues. Trimming shortened V by 0 bases and J by 1 base, and 8 bases separated the two germline ends. CDR3 nucleotide sequence: TGCGCCAGCAGCTTGGAAGCGGCGTCCTACAATGAGCAGTTCTTC. Its translation: CASSLEAASYNEQFF. The variable domain in full, completed from reference TRBV5-1 and TRBJ2-1, reads KAGVTQTPRYLIKTRGQQVTLSCSPISGHRSVSWYQQTPGQGLQFLFEYFSETQRNKGNFPGRFSGRQFSNSRSEMNVSTLELGDSALYLCASSLEAASYNEQFFGPGTRLTVL.

Many counts were recorded for this clonotype. V gene TRBV11-2 combines with J gene TRBJ2-7, with a weak D call TRBD2 (6 bases). Trimming shortened V by 1 base and J by 3 bases, and 22 bases separated the two germline ends. The CDR3 is 18 residues long. Germline values: CDR1 SGHAT, CDR2 FQNNGV. The CDR3 DNA sequence: TGTGCCAGCAGCTTAGGTCCCCCCGCAGGGAGGAAAGACTACGAGCAGTACTTC. Protein: CASSLGPPAGRKDYEQYF.

This clonotype is a singleton in its sample. This may arise from a read error, as a much more abundant clone is one base away. The chain employs TRBV24-1 and TRBJ2-7; 11 bases are a match to TRBD2. Losses at the gene ends were 3 bases for V and 7 bases for J; bases not matched to a gene: 7. CDR3 size: 15 residues. Per germline, CDR1 KGHDR and CDR2 SFDVKD. Here the CDR3 DNA reads TGTGCCACCAGTGATGTAGCGGGAGGGCCTGGTGAGCAGTACTTC. Protein: CATSDVAGGPGEQYF.

This chain joins TRBV2 and TRBJ2-5; a possible D gene is TRBD1 (6 bases). The CDR3 length is 12 residues. CDR1 is SNHLY, CDR2 FYNNEI, per germline. V was clipped by 11 bases and J by 0 bases, with 10 bases between them. Written as DNA, the CDR3 is TGTGCCGGAAGACAGGACCAAGAGACCCAGTACTTC. This codes for CAGRQDQETQYF.

This clonotype was seen ten or more times. This chain connects TRBV12-5 to TRBJ2-1; 8 nucleotides match TRBD2. The CDR3 sequence is 16 residues long. Trimming cost V 7 bases and J 3 bases; bases outside gene matches: 11. The V gene's germline CDR1 is LGHNT and CDR2 FRNRAP. The CDR3: CASALVGGAIYNEQFF. In nucleotides, the CDR3 is TGTGCTAGTGCTCTAGTCGGGGGGGCCATCTACAATGAGCAGTTCTTC.

V is TRBV29-1 and J is TRBJ2-7; possibly TRBD1 for D (5 bases). Germline V gives CDR1 SQVTM, CDR2 ANQGSEA. The V end lost 5 bases, the J end lost 4 bases, and 18 bases lay between the germline ends. There are 14 residues in the CDR3. CDR3 in amino acids: CSVILDVKGYEQYF. The CDR3 DNA reads as TGCAGCGTTATTTTGGACGTTAAGGGGTACGAGCAGTACTTC.

This clonotype has more than one count but fewer than ten. The V gene is TRBV12-3 or TRBV12-4, the J gene TRBJ1-4; no clear D gene. The V and J ends lost 6 bases and 5 bases respectively, with 10 bases between them. The CDR3 totals 13 residues. DNA for the CDR3: TGTGCCAGCAGCCGAGGACGGAATGAAAAACTGTTTTTT. It encodes CASSRGRNEKLFF.

This clonotype was recorded many times. The J gene is TRBJ2-7, the V gene TRBV20-1; tentatively, D is TRBD2 (5 bases). V shed 0 bases and J shed 4 bases, with 13 bases lying between them. The CDR3 sequence is 14 residues long. Germline V gene data show CDR1 as DFQATT and CDR2 as SNEGSKA (reference sequence). This CDR3 is CSAREPTRGYEQYF. CDR3 bases: TGCAGTGCTAGAGAACCCACGCGAGGGTACGAGCAGTACTTC.

This clonotype was detected many times. This chain links TRBV11-2 with TRBJ1-4, with 7 bases that match TRBD1. The CDR3 has 15 amino acids. With V trimmed by 5 bases and J by 4 bases, 7 bases remained unmatched. Germline CDR1 and CDR2: SGHAT and FQNNGV. The CDR3 sequence is CASSHMTGNNEKLFF. CDR3 bases: TGTGCCAGCAGCCACATGACAGGGAATAATGAAAAACTGTTTTTT.

The chain is built from TRBV19 and TRBJ1-4; D is undetermined. The CDR3 has 15 residues. V lost 0 bases and J lost 0, with 5 bases in between. Per germline, CDR1 LNHDA and CDR2 SQIVND (reference sequence). In DNA, the CDR3 is TGTGCCAGTAGTATAGATGCTTCAACTAATGAAAAACTGTTTTTT. Residues: CASSIDASTNEKLFF.

The sample holds many counts of this clonotype. This sequence joins TRBV2 and TRBJ2-1, with TRBD2 matching 12 bases. The CDR3 length is 14 residues. V dropped 5 bases and J dropped 9; count of bases not matched to a gene: 5. Per the germline V gene, CDR1 is SNHLY and CDR2 is FYNNEI. The CDR3 sequence: CASSRLAGVVEQFF. The CDR3 nucleotides are TGTGCCAGCAGTCGACTAGCGGGGGTGGTTGAGCAGTTCTTC. The full variable domain, rest sourced from reference TRBV2 and TRBJ2-1, is EPEVTQTPSHQVTQMGQEVILRCVPISNHLYFYWYRQILGQKVEFLVSFYNNEISEKSEIFDDQFSVERPDGSNFTLKIRSTKLEDSAMYFCASSRLAGVVEQFFGPGTRLTVL.

This clonotype was seen just once. V is TRBV24-1 and J is TRBJ1-1; D call uncertain. Germline values: CDR1 KGHDR, CDR2 SFDVKD. The CDR3 runs 14 residues. Trimming cost V 2 bases and J 3 bases, with 9 bases left between them. For the CDR3, the DNA is TGTGCCACCAGTGATTCGGGAGGACACACTGAAGCTTTCTTT. Residues: CATSDSGGHTEAFF.

The table lists this clonotype with many counts. V gene TRBV27 combines with J gene TRBJ2-1, with 11 positions matching TRBD1. This CDR3 region has 13 residues. V was clipped by 5 bases and J by 15 bases; unmatched bases: 9. Germline V gives CDR1 MNHEY, CDR2 SMNVEV (reference sequence). CDR3 region: CASSIGTGGAAFF. The CDR3 DNA is TGTGCCAGCAGTATCGGGACAGGGGGGGCCGCGTTCTTC.

This clonotype was counted only a few times. A much larger clone lies one base from this, so it may be a read error. The V call is TRBV11-2, the J call TRBJ2-1; the match to TRBD1 covers 8 bases. The V segment lost 7 bases and the J segment 4 bases; nucleotides outside the gene matches: 9. CDR1 SGHAT and CDR2 FQNNGV come from the germline V gene. The CDR3 spans 15 residues. The CDR3 sequence is CASKSGTGVYNEQFF. CDR3 coding DNA: TGTGCCAGCAAATCCGGGACAGGAGTGTACAATGAGCAGTTCTTC.

This clonotype was observed many times. The CDR3 reads CATSEAEINYGYTF. Here the CDR3 DNA reads TGTGCCACCAGTGAAGCAGAAATTAACTATGGCTACACCTTC. The gene calls are TRBV24-1 and TRBJ1-2; D is unclear. The length of the CDR3 is 14 residues. Deletions cut 4 bases from V and 1 base from J, with 9 bases between. Germline V lookup: CDR1 KGHDR, CDR2 SFDVKD.

This clonotype showed up many times. V usage is TRBV2 and J usage is TRBJ2-5; D is undetermined. With 6 bases removed from V and 11 bases from J, the gap between germline ends came to 10 bases. CDR3 length: 10 residues. Germline-derived CDR1 and CDR2 are SNHLY and FYNNEI. The CDR3 here is CASSQQFQYF. In DNA form, the CDR3 reads TGTGCCAGCAGCCAACAATTTCAGTACTTC.

This clonotype has just a few counts. The chain recombines TRBV29-1 with TRBJ1-2, with 7 bases fitting TRBD1. Germline assignment: CDR1 SQVTM and CDR2 ANQGSEA. V shed 4 bases and J 8 bases; nucleotides not matched to a gene: 4. The CDR3 has 11 amino acids. The CDR3 region has the DNA TGCAGCGTTGGACAGGGTCCCGGCTACACCTTC. It encodes CSVGQGPGYTF.

This chain links TRBV28 with TRBJ2-7; unclear D gene. Germline assignment: CDR1 MDHEN and CDR2 SYDVKM. The germline V and J ends were trimmed by 3 bases and 0 bases, with 12 bases remaining between them. The CDR3 totals 15 residues. DNA for the CDR3: TGTGCCAGCAGTTTTTTTGGCCAGAGCTCCTACGAGCAGTACTTC. It yields the protein CASSFFGQSSYEQYF.

This clonotype showed up many times. The gene calls are TRBV28 and TRBJ2-5, with 9 bases fitting TRBD1. Per the germline V gene, CDR1 is MDHEN and CDR2 is SYDVKM. With V trimmed by 5 bases and J by 5 bases, 9 bases remained unmatched. The CDR3 extends over 15 amino acids. CDR3 bases: TGTGCCAGCAGTCCTCACACAGGGGGCACGGAGACCCAGTACTTC. Its translation: CASSPHTGGTETQYF.

This clonotype was counted ten times or more. The V and J genes are TRBV20-1 and TRBJ2-1; unclear D gene. Trimming stripped 0 bases from V and 1 base from J, with 10 bases between. The germline CDR1 and CDR2 sequences are DFQATT and SNEGSKA (reference sequence). The CDR3 length is 15 residues. The CDR3 DNA follows: TGCAGTGCTAGAGATATAGCTAGTTCCTACAATGAGCAGTTCTTC. It yields the protein CSARDIASSYNEQFF.

The sample holds many counts of this clonotype. The J gene is TRBJ2-3, the V gene TRBV29-1, with 10 bases lining up with TRBD1. The CDR3 extends over 14 amino acids. V lost 7 bases to trimming and J lost 4 bases; unmatched junction nucleotides: 8. CDR1 SQVTM and CDR2 ANQGSEA come from the germline V gene. DNA for the CDR3: TGCAGCGCAGGGACAGGGGTTCTCGCAGATACGCAGTATTTT. Its translation: CSAGTGVLADTQYF.

V usage is TRBV5-1 and J usage is TRBJ1-1; 8 bases are shared with TRBD1. The CDR3 contains 16 residues. Germline assignment: CDR1 SGHRS and CDR2 YFSETQ. Unmatched junction bases numbered 7, after V lost 2 bases and J lost 1 base. CDR3 bases: TGCGCCAGCAGCTTTCCAACAGGGGGAAGGAACACTGAAGCTTTCTTT. This gives the protein CASSFPTGGRNTEAFF.